A single sample gave rise to the 28 T cell receptor beta chains below, sequenced in a study of high-grade serous ovarian cancer treatment subgroups. The assay was immunoSEQ multiplex PCR, and TCRdb's table has in-frame clones only and misses some. The table includes 7,000 or so clones, roughly 78% detected once. The tumor samples were collected prior to definitive surgery or chemotherapy. The sequencing sample was made of tumor tissue. The receptors originated from a human donor with high-grade serous ovarian cancer.

The chain employs TRBV9 and TRBJ2-3, with D unresolved. CDR1 SGDLS and CDR2 YYNGEE come from the germline V gene. Trimming removed 2 bases from V and 1 base from J, with 8 bases in between. This CDR3 is built from 14 residues. The DNA of the CDR3 is TGTGCCAGCAGCGTCGAGTGGGGCACAGATACGCAGTATTTT. Protein product: CASSVEWGTDTQYF. Variable domain in full (rest from reference TRBV9 and TRBJ2-3): DSGVTQTPKHLITATGQRVTLRCSPRSGDLSVYWYQQSLDQGLQFLIQYYNGEERAKGNILERFSAQQFPDLHSELNLSSLELGDSALYFCASSVEWGTDTQYFGPGTRLTVL.

The chain couples TRBV9 to TRBJ2-5; 9 positions agree with TRBD2. The junction had 14 bases not matched to a gene; V was cut back by 0 bases and J by 5 bases. Germline values: CDR1 SGDLS, CDR2 YYNGEE. The CDR3 consists of 18 residues. The CDR3 DNA sequence: TGTGCCAGCAGCGTAGATGGTGGTAGCGGGAGTGCAATGGAGACCCAGTACTTC. Translating it yields CASSVDGGSGSAMETQYF.

This clone was detected only a few times. The chain recombines TRBV11-3 with TRBJ1-1; TRBD1 agrees at 8 bases. The germline V gene encodes CDR1 SGHNT and CDR2 YENEEA. V was pared by 6 bases and J by 3 bases, with 6 bases of the junction left unmatched. The CDR3 length is 14 residues. In nucleotides, the CDR3 is TGTGCCAGCAGGGTTACAGGGGGTTACACTGAAGCTTTCTTT. It encodes CASRVTGGYTEAFF.

The rearrangement links TRBV12-5 to TRBJ2-2; no firm D call. The CDR3 has 14 amino acids. With 0 bases removed from V and 8 bases from J, the gap between germline ends came to 10 bases. Looked up from germline, CDR1 is LGHNT and CDR2 is FRNRAP. The CDR3 coding sequence is TGTGCTAGTGGTTTGGTACCCTTCCCGGGGGAGCTGTTTTTT. Its translation: CASGLVPFPGELFF.

This clone was detected a few times. The chain uses TRBV11-1 and TRBJ2-1; D is tentatively TRBD1 or TRBD2 (5 bases each). V was pared by 5 bases and J by 6 bases, with 20 bases between. The CDR3 has 16 amino acids. CDR1 SGHAT and CDR2 FQDESV come from the germline V gene (reference sequence). CDR3 sequence: CASSISGTVRPNEQFF. The CDR3 nucleotides are TGTGCCAGCAGCATATCAGGGACCGTGCGGCCCAATGAGCAGTTCTTC.

The chain recombines TRBV10-3 with TRBJ2-7, with a possible D match to TRBD1 (5 bases). Trimming shortened V by 0 bases and J by 3 bases, and 9 bases separated the two germline ends. The CDR3 totals 14 residues. In germline, CDR1 is ENHRY, CDR2 SYGVKD. The CDR3 loop reads CAISESGQGYEQYF. The DNA for the CDR3 is TGTGCCATCAGTGAGTCGGGTCAGGGCTACGAGCAGTACTTC.

The V call is TRBV2, the J call TRBJ2-2; 9 bases align to TRBD1. Germline V CDR1 and CDR2: SNHLY, FYNNEI. V shed 4 bases, J shed 5 bases, and the junction held 8 bases outside the gene matches. CDR3 length equals 16 residues. In DNA, the CDR3 is TGTGCCAGCAGTGTTGGACAGGGGAGAGAAACCGGGGAGCTGTTTTTT. It codes for CASSVGQGRETGELFF.

The rearrangement uses TRBV21-1 and TRBJ2-5. TRBV21-1 is reported as a pseudogene. The CDR3 sequence is 14 residues long. This CDR3 is CASSNIRGEETQYF. The CDR3, as DNA: TGTGCCAGCAGCAATATTAGGGGAGAAGAGACCCAGTACTTC.

This clone was picked up one time. This rearrangement joins TRBV5-1 to TRBJ2-1, with 7 bases that match TRBD1. The V segment lost 8 bases and the J segment 7 bases; nucleotides outside the gene matches: 12. The CDR3 contains 14 residues. The germline V gene encodes CDR1 SGHRS and CDR2 YFSETQ. The CDR3 region is CASTLTTGINEQFF. CDR3 nucleotides: TGCGCCAGTACTCTAACGACAGGGATAAATGAGCAGTTCTTC.

This clone was detected only once. CDR3 in amino acids: CSVAVGAYGYTF. In nucleotides, the CDR3 is TGCAGCGTTGCTGTGGGGGCCTATGGCTACACCTTC. This chain connects TRBV29-1 to TRBJ1-2, with a weak D call TRBD1 (6 bases). Germline CDR1 and CDR2: SQVTM and ANQGSEA. The CDR3 is 12 residues long. V was cut by 4 bases and J by 4 bases, with 10 bases left in between.

The chain recombines TRBV6-6 with TRBJ2-7; D possibly matches TRBD1 or TRBD2 (6 bases each). The germline V gene has CDR1 MNHNY and CDR2 SVGAGI (reference sequence). The CDR3 totals 15 residues. V gave up 0 bases and J gave up 5 bases, with 14 bases separating them. CDR3 protein: CASSYSGGSINEQYF. CDR3 coding DNA: TGTGCCAGCAGTTACTCGGGGGGCTCCATCAACGAGCAGTACTTC.

The chain recombines TRBV7-3 with TRBJ1-1, with a possible D match to TRBD1 (6 bases). With 4 bases removed from V and 4 bases from J, the gap between germline ends came to 13 bases. Germline lookup yields CDR1 SGHTA and CDR2 FQGTGA. This CDR3 has 14 amino acids. The CDR3 nucleotides are TGTGCCAGCAGCTCGCAGGGGTATGGCACTGAAGCTTTCTTT. It yields the protein CASSSQGYGTEAFF.

The count of this clone is one. The V and J genes are TRBV27 and TRBJ2-1; D not resolved. V was trimmed by 8 bases and J by 0 bases, leaving 5 bases between them. This CDR3 is built from 12 residues. CDR1 and CDR2 (germline): MNHEY, SMNVEV (reference sequence). As DNA, the CDR3 is TGTGCCAGCTATAGCTCCTACAATGAGCAGTTCTTC. As protein: CASYSSYNEQFF.

The chain couples TRBV5-1 to TRBJ2-5; 7 bases fit TRBD2. The CDR3 contains 16 residues. Per germline, CDR1 SGHRS and CDR2 YFSETQ. The junction had 14 bases not matched to a gene; V was cut back by 2 bases and J by 7 bases. CDR3 region: CASSLVADPPGGTQYF. The CDR3 DNA reads as TGCGCCAGCAGCTTAGTAGCGGACCCCCCGGGGGGGACCCAGTACTTC.

The rearrangement links TRBV7-2 to TRBJ1-1, with TRBD1 matching 12 bases. Germline trimming cut 5 bases from V and 5 bases from J; bases unmatched to any gene: 12. CDR3 length: 17 residues. CDR1 and CDR2 (germline): SGHTA, FQGNSA. The CDR3 here is CASSPGTGGARKTEAFF. Written as DNA, the CDR3 is TGTGCCAGCAGCCCCGGGACAGGGGGCGCCCGTAAGACTGAAGCTTTCTTT.

The CDR3 spells CASSQDQGAEAFF. CDR3 sequence (DNA): TGTGCCAGCAGCCAAGATCAGGGCGCTGAAGCTTTCTTT. V and J are TRBV14 and TRBJ1-1; TRBD1 might be the D (5 bases). Germline loops: CDR1 SGHDN, CDR2 FVKESK. Trimming left V 0 bases short and J 6 bases short, with 8 bases between. The CDR3 covers 13 residues.

The rearrangement joins TRBV7-3 to TRBJ1-6; D gene unclear. CDR3 length: 15 amino acids. The germline V gene has CDR1 SGHTA and CDR2 FQGTGA. V gave up 1 base and J gave up 5 bases, with 9 bases separating them. The CDR3 region has the DNA TGTGCCAGCAGCTTAAATCCAGCAAATAATTCACCCCTCCACTTT. This sequence encodes CASSLNPANNSPLHF.

This clone was counted a few times. The chain combines TRBV18 with TRBJ1-3, with a possible D match to TRBD1 (6 bases). Germline values: CDR1 KGHSH, CDR2 LQKENI. The germline V and J ends were trimmed by 0 bases and 2 bases, with 14 bases remaining between them. The CDR3 runs 17 residues. CDR3 nucleotides: TGTGCCAGCTCACCACCCAGGACAGTGACGACTGGAAACACCATATATTTT. Protein: CASSPPRTVTTGNTIYF.

This chain's CDR3 is CASSEDRPAYEQYF. In DNA, the CDR3 is TGTGCCAGCAGTGAAGACAGGCCTGCCTACGAGCAGTACTTC. This sequence joins TRBV25-1 and TRBJ2-7, with D possibly TRBD1 on 6 matching bases. The CDR3 sequence is 14 residues long. V shed 2 bases and J shed 2 bases, with 10 bases lying between them. CDR1 is MGHDK and CDR2 is SYGVNS in the germline V gene.

The genes are TRBV27 and TRBJ1-4; TRBD1 matches at 7 bases. Germline V gene sequence: CDR1 MNHEY, CDR2 SMNVEV (reference sequence). V trimming: 6 bases; J trimming: 5 bases; junction bases outside the gene matches: 9. This CDR3 is 15 amino acids long. The CDR3 nucleotides read TGTGCCAGCAGATCTAGACAGGGTTTGAATGAAAAACTGTTTTTT. Its translation: CASRSRQGLNEKLFF. The full variable domain, completed using reference TRBV27 and TRBJ1-4, is EAQVTQNPRYLITVTGKKLTVTCSQNMNHEYMSWYRQDPGLGLRQIYYSMNVEVTDKGDVPEGYKVSRKEKRNFPLILESPSPNQTSLYFCASRSRQGLNEKLFFGSGTQLSVL.

V gene TRBV6-5 combines with J gene TRBJ2-2; TRBD2 matches at 12 bases. The CDR3 sequence is 16 residues long. The germline V gene has CDR1 MNHEY and CDR2 SVGAGI. The V gene end was trimmed by 0 bases and the J gene end by 6 bases; junction bases not matched to a gene: 2. The CDR3 DNA follows: TGTGCCAGCAGTTACTCAGGACTAGCGGGATCCGGGGAGCTGTTTTTT. This translates into CASSYSGLAGSGELFF.

The rearrangement uses TRBV7-2 and TRBJ2-2; D is uncertain. With 5 bases removed from V and 4 bases from J, the gap between germline ends came to 8 bases. The length of the CDR3 is 13 residues. Germline V gives CDR1 SGHTA, CDR2 FQGNSA. CDR3 nucleotides: TGTGCCAGCAGCGATTGGGGCACCGGGGAGCTGTTTTTT. Its protein is CASSDWGTGELFF.

DNA for the CDR3: TGTGCCTGGAGTTACGGCAGGCTGAGGAACACTGAAGCTTTCTTT. Translation: CAWSYGRLRNTEAFF. The gene calls are TRBV30 and TRBJ1-1, with unresolved D. The germline CDR1 and CDR2 sequences are GTSNPN and SVGIG (reference sequence). Trimming removed 2 bases at V and 1 base at J, with 14 bases between. The CDR3 consists of 15 residues.

This sequence joins TRBV2 and TRBJ2-7; 9 bases are a match to TRBD2. Germline CDR1 SNHLY, CDR2 FYNNEI. With V trimmed by 6 bases and J by 4 bases, 4 bases remained unmatched. CDR3 length: 13 amino acids. CDR3 sequence reads: CASRVSGRYEQYF. In DNA, the CDR3 is TGTGCCAGCAGGGTTAGCGGGAGATACGAGCAGTACTTC. Supplemented by reference TRBV2 and TRBJ2-7, the full variable domain reads EPEVTQTPSHQVTQMGQEVILRCVPISNHLYFYWYRQILGQKVEFLVSFYNNEISEKSEIFDDQFSVERPDGSNFTLKIRSTKLEDSAMYFCASRVSGRYEQYFGPGTRLTVT.

CDR3 protein: CASSKFRWYEQYF. CDR3 coding DNA: TGTGCCAGCAGCAAATTCAGGTGGTACGAGCAGTACTTC. The genes are TRBV21-1 and TRBJ2-5; the table's D call, TRBD1, was not checked against the DNA. The end of the DNA is better explained by TRBJ2-7, so the J call may be wrong. TRBV21-1 is labeled a pseudogene. This CDR3 spans 13 amino acids.

By sample fraction, this clone is medium-sized. This chain uses TRBV27 with TRBJ2-6, with D uncertain. Trimming took off 4 bases at V and 0 bases at J, with 10 bases between the two ends. Germline CDR1 MNHEY, CDR2 SMNVEV (reference sequence). The CDR3 is 16 residues long. Written as DNA, the CDR3 is TGTGCCAGCAGTTCCCGGACCTACTCTGGGGCCAACGTCCTGACTTTC. Its translation: CASSSRTYSGANVLTF.

The gene calls are TRBV28 and TRBJ2-7; 10 nucleotides agree with TRBD2. The CDR3 length is 15 residues. CDR1 MDHEN and CDR2 SYDVKM come from the germline V gene. The V gene end was trimmed by 6 bases and the J gene end by 6 bases; junction bases not matched to a gene: 11. The CDR3 sequence: CASSYPGTSDSEQYF. DNA of the CDR3: TGTGCCAGCAGCTACCCCGGGACTAGCGATAGCGAGCAGTACTTC.

This clone was picked up a small number of times. The V gene is TRBV7-9, the J gene TRBJ2-7, with D perhaps matching TRBD1 (7 bases). CDR3 length: 15 amino acids. Germline CDR1 and CDR2: SEHNR and FQNEAQ (reference sequence). Trimming shortened V by 7 bases and J by 2 bases, and 18 bases separated the two germline ends. For the CDR3, the DNA is TGTGCCAGCACAGGGGGGCATTACCCGACCTACGAGCAGTACTTC. Translating it yields CASTGGHYPTYEQYF.